This TCR beta chain emerged from a study of blood T cell repertoires in COVID-19. Study in general: The United States, Italy and Spain supplied acute and convalescent COVID-19 samples. The analysed material was cDNA or gDNA that came from T cells, B-cell-depleted T cells, or PBMCs.

V lost 3 bases and J 10 bases, leaving 17 bases between the germline ends. Germline V gene data show CDR1 as SGHVS and CDR2 as FNYEAQ. The CDR3 is 14 amino acids. Per the original data handling: For nucleated cells, counts were estimated from reference gene primer amplification. Profiling relied on immunoSEQ multiplex PCR, and the TCRdb table lists in-frame clones only, not all of them. That table supplies the V and J calls and clone size; D and trimming were determined from the DNA. The table has 85,000 to 100,000 clones, approximately 90% seen once. The sequenced sample consisted of peripheral blood. The clonotype comes from a man between 60 and 75 years old with acute or convalescent COVID-19. The chain has TRBV7-6 and TRBJ2-3, with D tentatively TRBD1 (6 bases). The chain's CDR3 is CASSFGGTGKAQYF. The CDR3 DNA is TGTGCCAGCAGCTTTGGGGGAACAGGGAAGGCGCAGTATTTT.